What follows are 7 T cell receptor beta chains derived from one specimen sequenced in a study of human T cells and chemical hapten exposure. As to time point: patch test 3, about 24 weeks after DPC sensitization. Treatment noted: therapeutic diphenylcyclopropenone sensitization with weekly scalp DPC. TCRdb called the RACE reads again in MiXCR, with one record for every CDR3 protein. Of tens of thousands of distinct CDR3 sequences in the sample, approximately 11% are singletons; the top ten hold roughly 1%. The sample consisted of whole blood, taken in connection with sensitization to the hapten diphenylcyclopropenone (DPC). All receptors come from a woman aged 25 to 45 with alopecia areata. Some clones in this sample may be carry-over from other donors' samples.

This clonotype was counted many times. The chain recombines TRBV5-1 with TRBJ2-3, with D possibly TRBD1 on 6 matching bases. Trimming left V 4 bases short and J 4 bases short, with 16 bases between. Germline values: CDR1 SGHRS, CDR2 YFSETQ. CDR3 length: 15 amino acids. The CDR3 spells CASSVGQGGPDTQYF. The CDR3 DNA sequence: TGCGCCAGCAGCGTGGGACAAGGAGGCCCAGATACGCAGTATTTT.

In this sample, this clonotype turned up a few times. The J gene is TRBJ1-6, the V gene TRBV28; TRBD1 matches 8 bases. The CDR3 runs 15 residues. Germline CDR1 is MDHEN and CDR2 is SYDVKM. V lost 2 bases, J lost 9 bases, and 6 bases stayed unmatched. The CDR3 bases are TGTGCCAGCAGTTTAGGGCAGGGGGCCGGTTCACCCCTCCACTTT. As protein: CASSLGQGAGSPLHF.

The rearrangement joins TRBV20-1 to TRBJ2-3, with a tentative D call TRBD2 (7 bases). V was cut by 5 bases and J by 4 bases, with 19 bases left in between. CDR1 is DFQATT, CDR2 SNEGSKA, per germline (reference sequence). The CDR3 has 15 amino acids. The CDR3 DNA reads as TGCAGTGCTCCTCCGGGGGCGGGGGATGCAGATACGCAGTATTTT. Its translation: CSAPPGAGDADTQYF.

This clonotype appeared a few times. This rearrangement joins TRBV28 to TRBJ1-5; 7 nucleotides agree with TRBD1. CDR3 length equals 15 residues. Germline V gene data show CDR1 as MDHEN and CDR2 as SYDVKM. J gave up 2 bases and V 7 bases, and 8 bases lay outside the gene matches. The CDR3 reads CASNQIGTGNQPQHF. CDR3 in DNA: TGTGCCAGCAACCAAATCGGGACAGGCAATCAGCCCCAGCATTTT. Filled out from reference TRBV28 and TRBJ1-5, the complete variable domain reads DVKVTQSSRYLVKRTGEKVFLECVQDMDHENMFWYRQDPGLGLRLIYFSYDVKMKEKGDIPEGYSVSREKKERFSLILESASTNQTSMYLCASNQIGTGNQPQHFGDGTRLSIL.

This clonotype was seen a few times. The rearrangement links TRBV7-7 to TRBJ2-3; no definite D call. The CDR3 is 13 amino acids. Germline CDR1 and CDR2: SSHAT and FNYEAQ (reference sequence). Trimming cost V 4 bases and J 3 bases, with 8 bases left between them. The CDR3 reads CASSSVPTDTQYF. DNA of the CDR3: TGTGCCAGCAGCTCAGTTCCTACAGATACGCAGTATTTT. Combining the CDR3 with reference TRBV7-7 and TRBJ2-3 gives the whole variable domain GAGVSQSPRYKVTKRGQDVTLRCDPISSHATLYWYQQALGQGPEFLTYFNYEAQPDKSGLPSDRFSAERPEGSISTLTIQRTEQRDSAMYRCASSSVPTDTQYFGPGTRLTVL.

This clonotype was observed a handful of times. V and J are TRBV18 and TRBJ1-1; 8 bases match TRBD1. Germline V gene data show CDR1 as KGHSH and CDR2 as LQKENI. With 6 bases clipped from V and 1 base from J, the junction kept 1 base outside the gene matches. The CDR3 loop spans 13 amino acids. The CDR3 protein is CASSDRGNTEAFF. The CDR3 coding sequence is TGTGCCAGCTCCGACAGGGGGAACACTGAAGCTTTCTTT.

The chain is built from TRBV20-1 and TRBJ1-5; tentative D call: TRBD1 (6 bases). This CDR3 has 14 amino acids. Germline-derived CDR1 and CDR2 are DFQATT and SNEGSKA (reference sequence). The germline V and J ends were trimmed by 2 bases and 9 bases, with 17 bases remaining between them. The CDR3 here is CSARPTGGLRPQHF. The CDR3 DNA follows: TGCAGTGCTAGACCGACAGGCGGTTTGAGGCCCCAGCATTTT.